Included here is one TCR beta chain sequence, with context. Its antigen is undetermined. This entry is derived from a study of radiotherapy plus CTLA-4 blockade in lung cancer. The study's findings and limits: Once radiotherapy plus ipilimumab had been given, TCR clones derived from tumor expanded in blood.

Only in-frame clones appear in the TCRdb table, and some are missing; sequencing was by immunoSEQ multiplex PCR. The sample includes about 87,000 clones, more than 75% of them seen just once. The CDR3 is 13 amino acids. CDR1 SEHNR and CDR2 FQNEAQ come from the germline V gene (reference sequence). V was pared by 5 bases and J by 5 bases, with 5 bases of the junction left unmatched. This TCR was recovered from a human donor with non-small cell lung cancer that progressed on radiotherapy plus ipilimumab. The chain combines TRBV7-9 with TRBJ2-5; 7 positions match TRBD2. The material was peripheral blood, obtained from a patient treated with radiotherapy plus ipilimumab. CDR3 nucleotide sequence: TGTGCCAGCAGCCTCAGCGGGACTGAGACCCAGTACTTC. The encoded protein is CASSLSGTETQYF.